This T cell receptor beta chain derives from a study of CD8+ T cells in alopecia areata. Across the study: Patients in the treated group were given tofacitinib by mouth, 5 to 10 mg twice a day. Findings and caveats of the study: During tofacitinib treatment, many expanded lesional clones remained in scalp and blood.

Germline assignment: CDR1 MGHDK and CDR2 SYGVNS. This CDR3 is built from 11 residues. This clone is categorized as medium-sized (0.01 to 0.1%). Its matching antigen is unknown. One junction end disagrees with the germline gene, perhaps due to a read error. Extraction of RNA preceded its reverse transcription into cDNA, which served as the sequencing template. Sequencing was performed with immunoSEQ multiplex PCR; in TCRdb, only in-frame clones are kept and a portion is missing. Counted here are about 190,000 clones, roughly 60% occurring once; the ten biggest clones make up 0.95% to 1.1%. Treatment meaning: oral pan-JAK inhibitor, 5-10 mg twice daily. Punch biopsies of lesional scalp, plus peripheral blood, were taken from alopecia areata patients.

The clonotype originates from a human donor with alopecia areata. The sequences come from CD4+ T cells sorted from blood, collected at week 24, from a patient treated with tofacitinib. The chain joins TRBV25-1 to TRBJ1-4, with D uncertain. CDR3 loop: CASSHSDGIHF. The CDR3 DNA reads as TGTGCCAGCAGCCACAGTGACGGAATTCATTTT.